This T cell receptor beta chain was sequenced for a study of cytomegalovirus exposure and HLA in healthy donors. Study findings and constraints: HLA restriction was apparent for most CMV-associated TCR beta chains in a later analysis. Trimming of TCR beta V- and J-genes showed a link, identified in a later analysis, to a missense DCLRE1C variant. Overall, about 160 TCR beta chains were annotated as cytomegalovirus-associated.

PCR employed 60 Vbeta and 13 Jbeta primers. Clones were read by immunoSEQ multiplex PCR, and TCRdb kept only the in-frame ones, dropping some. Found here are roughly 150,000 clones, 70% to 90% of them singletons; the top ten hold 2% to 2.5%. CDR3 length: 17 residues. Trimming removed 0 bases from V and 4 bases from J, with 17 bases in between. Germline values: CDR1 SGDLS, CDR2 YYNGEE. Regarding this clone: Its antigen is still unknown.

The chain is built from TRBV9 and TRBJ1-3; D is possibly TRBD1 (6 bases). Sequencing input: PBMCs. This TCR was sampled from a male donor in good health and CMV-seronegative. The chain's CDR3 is CASSVVAPQGTGNTIYF. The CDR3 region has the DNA TGTGCCAGCAGCGTAGTCGCTCCACAGGGAACAGGAAACACCATATATTTT.